The rows below give T cell receptor beta chains drawn from one sample of a study of Graves' ophthalmopathy and Graves' hyperthyroidism. TCRdb analysed the multiplex PCR reads with MiXCR anew, one entry per CDR3 protein. The table records 300,000 to 450,000 distinct CDR3 sequences, roughly 17% of them present only once. The material sequenced was peripheral blood. Receptor source: an adult woman with stable Graves' hyperthyroidism. Each CDR3 is given with its conserved first and last residue. D genes are given only for firm matches. Clone size is stated in some rows and not others, as once, few, many or a class when expanded.

V: TRBV5-1
size: few
J: TRBJ1-2
D: NA
DNA: TGCGCCAGCAGCTTGGGGGACTCACAGGGAGGCTACACCTTC
CDR3: CASSLGDSQGGYTF

V: TRBV6-5
size: many
J: TRBJ2-5
D: NA
DNA: TGTGCCAGCAGTTACGTGGGAGAGACCCAGTACTTC
CDR3: CASSYVGETQYF

V: TRBV6-1
size: many
J: TRBJ2-4
D: NA
DNA: TGTGCCAGCAGTGCCGTGCAGGCTTCGCTAGCCAAAAACATTAAGTACTTC
CDR3: CASSAVQASLAKNIKYF

V: TRBV12-3/TRBV12-4
size: many
J: TRBJ2-5
D: TRBD2
DNA: TGTGCCAGCAAAAGGCTAGCGGGAGTGATTGGGGAGACCCAGTACTTC
CDR3: CASKRLAGVIGETQYF

V: TRBV6-5
size: many
J: TRBJ2-7
D: TRBD2
DNA: TGTGCCAGCAGTACCCAGCGGGACTCCCTCTACGAGCAGTACTTC
CDR3: CASSTQRDSLYEQYF

V: TRBV12-3/TRBV12-4
size: many
J: TRBJ1-2
D: TRBD1
DNA: TGTGCCAGCAGAATCGGACAGGGTAGTGGCTACACCTTC
CDR3: CASRIGQGSGYTF

V: TRBV24-1
size: many
J: TRBJ2-2
D: NA
DNA: TGTGCCACCAGTTATTCAAACTCCGAGCATGCACGCGGGGAGCTGTTTTTT
CDR3: CATSYSNSEHARGELFF

V: TRBV6-2/TRBV6-3
size: NA
J: TRBJ2-7
D: NA
DNA: TGTGCCAGCAGTTACCCGAGCGGGCTACTCTACGAGCAGTACTTC
CDR3: CASSYPSGLLYEQYF

V: TRBV5-1
size: many
J: TRBJ2-7
D: TRBD2
DNA: TGCGCCAGCAGCAGAGGGTGGACTAGCGGGGATTACGAGCAGTACTTC
CDR3: CASSRGWTSGDYEQYF

V: TRBV6-1
size: many
J: TRBJ2-7
D: NA
DNA: TGTGCCAGCAGTGAATCGGGTGGCGAGCAGTACTTC
CDR3: CASSESGGEQYF

V: TRBV10-2
size: few
J: TRBJ2-5
D: NA
DNA: TGCGCCAGCAGTCGAGCGGACAGACAAGAGACCCAGTACTTC
CDR3: CASSRADRQETQYF

V: TRBV12-3/TRBV12-4
size: many
J: TRBJ2-7
D: NA
DNA: TGTGCCAGCAGTTTAGGAAACCCCTACGAGCAGTACTTC
CDR3: CASSLGNPYEQYF

V: TRBV2
size: many
J: TRBJ2-4
D: TRBD2
DNA: TGTGCCAGCAACGATGAGGGAGGGACTAAAAACATTAAGTACTTC
CDR3: CASNDEGGTKNIKYF

V: TRBV6-4
size: NA
J: TRBJ2-2
D: TRBD2
DNA: TGTGCCAGCAGTGACTGGACTAGCACCGGGGAGCTGTTTTTT
CDR3: CASSDWTSTGELFF

V: TRBV10-1
size: many
J: TRBJ2-5
D: NA
DNA: TGCGCCAGCAGTGAGAACACGGACTTCCAACGGCCAGAGACCCAGTACTTC
CDR3: CASSENTDFQRPETQYF

V: TRBV30
size: NA
J: TRBJ1-2
D: NA
DNA: TGTGCCTCCGTACAGGGAAGGGCCTTCTATGGCTACACCTTC
CDR3: CASVQGRAFYGYTF

V: TRBV11-2
size: many
J: TRBJ2-7
D: TRBD1
DNA: TGTGCCAGCAGCTTACGGGACAGGGGGATCGAGCAGTACTTC
CDR3: CASSLRDRGIEQYF

V: TRBV6-2/TRBV6-3
size: many
J: TRBJ2-7
D: NA
DNA: TGTGCCAGCAGTTACGGGACTCTTGATCAGAAGCAGTACTTC
CDR3: CASSYGTLDQKQYF

V: TRBV5-1
size: few
J: TRBJ2-2
D: TRBD2
DNA: TGCGCCAGCAGCTTGGCGCTAGCGGGAGGGCCCGCCGGGGAGCTGTTTTTT
CDR3: CASSLALAGGPAGELFF

V: TRBV10-2
size: many
J: TRBJ2-7
D: TRBD2
DNA: TGCGCCAGCAGTCCCGGACTAGTTGTCCACGAGCAGTACTTC
CDR3: CASSPGLVVHEQYF

V: TRBV29-1
size: many
J: TRBJ1-3
D: NA
DNA: TGCAGCGCCTCAGGTTCGGGAAACACCATATATTTT
CDR3: CSASGSGNTIYF

V: TRBV12-3/TRBV12-4
size: NA
J: TRBJ1-1
D: TRBD1
DNA: TGTGCCAGCAGTTCCCCAGGGGGCGCGAGGTTGAACACTGAAGCTTTCTTT
CDR3: CASSSPGGARLNTEAFF

V: TRBV6-5
size: many
J: TRBJ2-7
D: NA
DNA: TGTGCCAGCTTAAGCGGAAACGAGCAGTACTTC
CDR3: CASLSGNEQYF

V: TRBV4-1
size: many
J: TRBJ2-2
D: NA
DNA: TGCGCCAGCAGCCAAGTGGCAGCGAACACCGGGGAGCTGTTTTTT
CDR3: CASSQVAANTGELFF

V: TRBV5-1
size: NA
J: TRBJ2-7
D: NA
DNA: TGCGCCCGCAGCTTGAGGGGGTCCTGGGGCTACGAGCAGTACTTC
CDR3: CARSLRGSWGYEQYF

V: TRBV27
size: many
J: TRBJ2-7
D: NA
DNA: TGTGCCAGCAGTTTGTGGAGCCTCGGCGAGCAGTACTTC
CDR3: CASSLWSLGEQYF

V: TRBV6-1
size: many
J: TRBJ1-6
D: NA
DNA: TGTGCCAGCAGCCCCCGAGGGGTCGTATCCCTCCACTTT
CDR3: CASSPRGVVSLHF

V: TRBV7-8
size: many
J: TRBJ1-5
D: TRBD1
DNA: TGTGCCAGCAGCTTAGAAGGACAGGGCCACCCTAATCAGCCCCAGCATTTT
CDR3: CASSLEGQGHPNQPQHF

V: TRBV28
size: many
J: TRBJ2-7
D: TRBD1
DNA: TGTGCCAGCAGCACCTACAGGGGCTACTACGAGCAGTACTTC
CDR3: CASSTYRGYYEQYF

V: TRBV7-6
size: many
J: TRBJ1-1
D: TRBD1
DNA: TGTGCCAGCAAGCCAGGACAGGGCTTAAGAAACACTGAAGCTTTCTTT
CDR3: CASKPGQGLRNTEAFF

V: TRBV11-1
size: few
J: TRBJ2-2
D: TRBD1
DNA: TGTGCCAGCAGTTTCGACAGGGGATGGGCCGGGGAGCTGTTTTTT
CDR3: CASSFDRGWAGELFF

V: TRBV29-1
size: many
J: TRBJ2-2
D: NA
DNA: TGCAGCGTTGAAGGGGGATCCCGCACCGGGGAGCTGTTTTTT
CDR3: CSVEGGSRTGELFF

V: TRBV7-2
size: few
J: TRBJ2-2
D: NA
DNA: TGTGCCAGCAGCGCATACAGGGTAACCGGGGAGCTGTTTTTT
CDR3: CASSAYRVTGELFF

V: TRBV12-5
size: many
J: TRBJ1-5
D: NA
DNA: TGTGCTAGTGGTTTGTCCCTGGAAGCGCAGCCCCAGCATTTT
CDR3: CASGLSLEAQPQHF

V: TRBV5-1
size: many
J: TRBJ2-5
D: NA
DNA: TGCGCCAGCAGCTTGGGTCTTAAACAAGAGACCCAGTACTTC
CDR3: CASSLGLKQETQYF

V: TRBV28
size: many
J: TRBJ2-3
D: NA
DNA: TGTGCCAGCCAAGCAACTAGCACAGATACGCAGTATTTT
CDR3: CASQATSTDTQYF

V: TRBV6-2/TRBV6-3
size: many
J: TRBJ2-7
D: TRBD2
DNA: TGTGCCAGCAGTTACTCAAAAGCGGGGACTAGCGGGAGGAACGAGCAGTACTTC
CDR3: CASSYSKAGTSGRNEQYF

V: TRBV6-1
size: NA
J: TRBJ1-5
D: NA
DNA: TGTGCCAGCAGTGCCCTTGAGACCCAGCATTTT
CDR3: CASSALETQHF

V: TRBV28
size: many
J: TRBJ1-1
D: NA
DNA: TGTGCCAGCAGTTTAATGCCAGGGGATAGGAACACTGAAGCTTTCTTT
CDR3: CASSLMPGDRNTEAFF

V: TRBV6-1
size: many
J: TRBJ1-2
D: NA
DNA: TGTGCCAGCGGTGTGGAGGGCCGCTATGGCTACACCTTC
CDR3: CASGVEGRYGYTF

V: TRBV10-3
size: many
J: TRBJ2-7
D: NA
DNA: TGTGCCATCAGCCCCATCGGGGACGAGCAGTACTTC
CDR3: CAISPIGDEQYF

V: TRBV5-1
size: few
J: TRBJ1-1
D: TRBD1
DNA: TGCGCCAGCAGCTACGCCGCCGGGACAGGGTCGATGGGAGCTTTCTTT
CDR3: CASSYAAGTGSMGAFF

V: TRBV10-3
size: many
J: TRBJ2-5
D: NA
DNA: TGTGCCATCGGAGGGTCGGCCGCTTCGGGAGAGACCCAGTACTTC
CDR3: CAIGGSAASGETQYF

V: TRBV12-3/TRBV12-4
size: many
J: TRBJ2-7
D: TRBD1
DNA: TGTGCCAGCAGTTTATGGGACAGGGACGAGCAGTACTTC
CDR3: CASSLWDRDEQYF

V: TRBV3-1
size: NA
J: TRBJ2-7
D: NA
DNA: TGTGCCAGCAGCCAGGGAGCGGTCTCCTACGAGCAGTACTTC
CDR3: CASSQGAVSYEQYF

V: TRBV4-3
size: many
J: TRBJ2-5
D: NA
DNA: TGCGCCAGCAGCCAAAGCGGGACAGCGGGTCAAGAGACCCAGTACTTC
CDR3: CASSQSGTAGQETQYF

V: TRBV10-1
size: many
J: TRBJ1-1
D: NA
DNA: TGCGCCAGCAGTGAGTCTTCGTCGAACACTGAAGCTTTCTTT
CDR3: CASSESSSNTEAFF

V: TRBV29-1
size: NA
J: TRBJ2-4
D: TRBD1
DNA: TGCAGCGTTAAAACAGGGGGCCTCGTCATTAAGTACTTC
CDR3: CSVKTGGLVIKYF

V: TRBV5-8
size: few
J: TRBJ2-7
D: NA
DNA: TGTGCCAGCAGCCCTCGGGGGAGAGCCTACGAGCAGTACTTC
CDR3: CASSPRGRAYEQYF